This entry lists 10 T cell receptor beta chains sequenced from one sample in a study of blood T cell repertoires in COVID-19. Sequencing was performed with immunoSEQ multiplex PCR; in TCRdb, only in-frame clones are kept and a portion is missing. The data contain about 190,000 clones, nearly 80% of them singletons. Sequenced input: peripheral blood. The receptors originated from a woman in her seventies with acute or convalescent COVID-19.

The J gene is TRBJ2-7, the V gene TRBV5-8; 10 bases match TRBD1. Germline assignment: CDR1 SGHTS and CDR2 YDEGEE. This CDR3 contains 16 residues. V gave up 0 bases and J gave up 2 bases; unmatched junction bases: 5. CDR3 sequence: CASSLGQGALTYEQYF. CDR3 DNA sequence: TGTGCCAGCAGCTTGGGACAGGGGGCTTTAACCTACGAGCAGTACTTC.

The J gene is TRBJ1-1, the V gene TRBV10-3, with D tentatively TRBD1 (5 bases). V gave up 2 bases and J gave up 4 bases, with 11 bases separating them. This CDR3 has 14 amino acids. The V gene's germline CDR1 is ENHRY and CDR2 SYGVKD. The CDR3 reads CAISERTGGTEAFF. The CDR3 region has the DNA TGTGCCATCAGTGAGAGGACGGGGGGCACTGAAGCTTTCTTT.

This chain uses TRBV15 with TRBJ1-1, with D tentatively TRBD1 (6 bases). V was pared by 3 bases and J by 0 bases, with 8 bases between. The length of the CDR3 is 14 residues. Germline V gene sequence: CDR1 LNHNV, CDR2 YYDKDF (reference sequence). This CDR3 is CATSRDRMNTEAFF. The DNA of the CDR3 is TGTGCCACCAGCAGGGACAGAATGAACACTGAAGCTTTCTTT.

This chain connects TRBV12-3 or TRBV12-4 to TRBJ2-5, with D perhaps matching TRBD2 (6 bases). Trimming left V 5 bases short and J 7 bases short, with 11 bases between. The CDR3 spans 12 residues. In DNA, the CDR3 is TGTGCCAGCAGTCGGGGGTCGTGGACCCAGTACTTC. This translates into CASSRGSWTQYF.

This clone came up a few times. The V and J genes are TRBV4-2 and TRBJ1-1; the D gene is possibly TRBD1 (5 bases). V shed 4 bases and J shed 3 bases, with 12 bases lying between them. The CDR3 is made up of 14 amino acids. Germline V gene lookup returns CDR1 LGHNA and CDR2 YNFKEQ. The CDR3 region is CASSRGEGYTEAFF. In nucleotides, the CDR3 is TGTGCCAGCAGCCGGGGGGAGGGGTACACTGAAGCTTTCTTT.

The chain carries TRBV24-1 and TRBJ2-3; the D is unclear. CDR1 is KGHDR and CDR2 is SFDVKD in the germline V gene. CDR3 size: 15 residues. Trimming took off 4 bases at V and 2 bases at J, with 12 bases between the two ends. DNA of the CDR3: TGTGCCACCAGTGACTCGCCAGTCTCCACAGATACGCAGTATTTT. The encoded protein is CATSDSPVSTDTQYF.

The chain uses TRBV5-4 and TRBJ2-7; a possible D gene is TRBD1 (7 bases). The germline CDR1 and CDR2 sequences are SGHNT and YYREEE (reference sequence). Between the trimmed V and J ends, which lost 3 bases and 3 bases, there was a span of 13 bases. The length of the CDR3 is 14 residues. The chain's CDR3 is CASSSAQGGYEQYF. The CDR3 DNA follows: TGTGCCAGCAGCTCTGCCCAGGGGGGCTACGAGCAGTACTTC.

V is TRBV7-3 and J is TRBJ2-7; D not certain. CDR1 and CDR2 from the germline V gene are SGHTA and FQGTGA. Trimming left V 2 bases short and J 3 bases short, with 8 bases between. The CDR3 extends over 13 amino acids. The CDR3: CASSLDPYYEQYF. The CDR3 DNA reads TGTGCCAGCAGCTTAGATCCCTACTACGAGCAGTACTTC. Full variable domain (remainder filled in from reference TRBV7-3 and TRBJ2-7): GAGVSQTPSNKVTEKGKYVELRCDPISGHTALYWYRQSLGQGPEFLIYFQGTGAADDSGLPNDRFFAVRPEGSVSTLKIQRTERGDSAVYLCASSLDPYYEQYFGPGTRLTVT.

The chain uses TRBV24-1 and TRBJ2-3; 11 nucleotides match TRBD2. The CDR3 has 16 residues. Losses at the gene ends were 4 bases for V and 6 bases for J; bases not matched to a gene: 8. Germline V gene data show CDR1 as KGHDR and CDR2 as SFDVKD. The CDR3 reads CATSEPGTSGGDTQYF. CDR3 bases: TGTGCCACCAGTGAACCCGGGACTAGCGGAGGCGATACGCAGTATTTT.

The chain uses TRBV7-2 and TRBJ1-5; D gene unclear. Germline assignment: CDR1 SGHTA and CDR2 FQGNSA. This CDR3 has 15 residues. Trimming pared 1 base from V and 4 bases from J, leaving 11 bases between. The CDR3 here is CASSLGRAPNQPQHF. The CDR3 nucleotides are TGTGCCAGCAGCTTAGGAAGAGCTCCTAATCAGCCCCAGCATTTT. Combining the CDR3 with reference TRBV7-2 and TRBJ1-5 gives the whole variable domain GAGVSQSPSNKVTEKGKDVELRCDPISGHTALYWYRQSLGQGLEFLIYFQGNSAPDKSGLPSDRFSAERTGGSVSTLTIQRTQQEDSAVYLCASSLGRAPNQPQHFGDGTRLSIL.